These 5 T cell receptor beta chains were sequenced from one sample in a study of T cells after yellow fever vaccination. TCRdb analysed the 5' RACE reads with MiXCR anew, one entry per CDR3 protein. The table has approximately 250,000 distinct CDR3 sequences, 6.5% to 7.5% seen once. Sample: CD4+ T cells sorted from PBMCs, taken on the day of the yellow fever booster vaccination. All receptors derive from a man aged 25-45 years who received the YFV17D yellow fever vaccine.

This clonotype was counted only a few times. Here the CDR3 reads CAITRDSTVYEQYF. The CDR3 DNA reads as TGTGCCATCACCCGGGACAGTACTGTATACGAGCAGTACTTC. The V gene is TRBV10-3, the J gene TRBJ2-7; 7 nucleotides align to TRBD1. Germline CDR1 reads ENHRY; CDR2 reads SYGVKD. The CDR3 totals 14 residues. V shed 7 bases and J 4 bases; nucleotides not matched to a gene: 10.

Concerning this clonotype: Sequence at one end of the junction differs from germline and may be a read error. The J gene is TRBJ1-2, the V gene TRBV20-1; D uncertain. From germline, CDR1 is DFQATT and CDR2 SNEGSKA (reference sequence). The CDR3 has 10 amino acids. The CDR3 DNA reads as TGTAGTTTGTCCCGCGACGGCTACACCTTC. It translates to CSLSRDGYTF.

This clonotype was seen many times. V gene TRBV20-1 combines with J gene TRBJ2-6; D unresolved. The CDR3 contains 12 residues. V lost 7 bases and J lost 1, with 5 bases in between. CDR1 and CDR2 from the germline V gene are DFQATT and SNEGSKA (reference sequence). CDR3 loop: CSVGSGANVLTF. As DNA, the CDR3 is TGCAGTGTGGGGTCTGGGGCCAACGTCCTGACTTTC.

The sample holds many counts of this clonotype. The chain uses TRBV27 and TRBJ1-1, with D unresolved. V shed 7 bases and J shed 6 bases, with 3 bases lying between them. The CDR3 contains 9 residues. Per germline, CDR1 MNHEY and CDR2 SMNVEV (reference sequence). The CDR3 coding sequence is TGTGCCAGCACCGCTGAAGCTTTCTTT. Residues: CASTAEAFF.

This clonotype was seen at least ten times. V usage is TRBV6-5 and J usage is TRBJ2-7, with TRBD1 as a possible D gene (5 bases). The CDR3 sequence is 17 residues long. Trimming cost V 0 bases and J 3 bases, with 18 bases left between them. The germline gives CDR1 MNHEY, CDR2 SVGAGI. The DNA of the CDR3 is TGTGCCAGCAGTTACTCTAGCCGGAACCAAGGGGACTACGAGCAGTACTTC. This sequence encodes CASSYSSRNQGDYEQYF.